This T cell receptor (beta chain) was profiled in a study of T-cell reconstitution after alpha-beta-depleted transplantation in children. This clonotype has a count of ten or more. Its antigen is still unknown. Preparation of the TCRbeta library used unique molecular identifiers. Each CDR3 protein is one row after TCRdb ran MiXCR on the PCR reads. The sample includes 70,000 or so distinct CDR3 sequences, 9.5% to 13% of them seen just once. The CDR3 spans 14 residues. Germline CDR1 DFQATT, CDR2 SNEGSKA (reference sequence). Deletions cut 2 bases from V and 4 bases from J, with 13 bases between. Study observations and caveats: Surviving recipient cells, namely T cells and thymic progenitors, were the source of high day-60 TCRbeta diversity in some patients. When one year had passed after transplant, most T-cell counts and diversity came from newly produced T cells. About two months after transplant, alpha-beta T cells reportedly came from several hundred expanded graft clones.

This TCR derives from a boy aged 5-17 years with acute myeloid leukemia, due to receive a stem cell transplant. The rearrangement uses TRBV20-1 and TRBJ2-3; D remains unclear. The source material was PBMCs, sampled before TCRalphabeta/CD19-depleted stem cell transplant. The CDR3, as DNA: TGCAGTGCTAGATGGGCCTCACGTCCAGATACGCAGTATTTT. Translated: CSARWASRPDTQYF.